This T cell receptor beta chain stems from a study of T-cell reconstitution after alpha-beta-depleted transplantation in children. Study-level findings and limits: Some patients owed their high day-60 TCRbeta diversity to surviving recipient T cells and thymic progenitors. T-cell numbers and diversity, one year after transplant, stemmed largely from T cells that were newly produced.

This CDR3 is built from 11 residues. Germline V CDR1 and CDR2: DFQATT, SNEGSKA (reference sequence). Trimming pared 1 base from V and 6 bases from J, leaving 7 bases between. This clonotype was seen a few times. The antigen remains undetermined. The authors prepared the TCRbeta library with unique molecular identifiers. TCRdb processed the PCR reads anew with MiXCR; each CDR3 protein has one entry. The table shows about 640,000 distinct CDR3 sequences, with approximately 12% occurring only once. V is TRBV20-1 and J is TRBJ2-7; D is ambiguous. This TCR was recovered from a male patient younger than 18 who had a stem cell transplant for acute myeloid leukemia, so the T cells may come from the graft donor. This material consisted of PBMCs, mostly from graft donor cells, taken 360 days after TCRalphabeta/CD19-depleted stem cell transplant. CDR3 amino acids: CSARVTLEQYF. CDR3 nucleotides: TGCAGTGCTAGAGTTACCCTCGAGCAGTACTTC.